The sequence of this T cell receptor beta chain was determined in a study of cytomegalovirus exposure and HLA in healthy donors. Study-wide results and caveats: Later on, a genetic analysis was performed. It linked a missense variant in DCLRE1C with V- and J-gene trimming of TCR beta.

Germline assignment: CDR1 SGHNT and CDR2 YENEEA. Trimming took off 4 bases at V and 4 bases at J, with 5 bases between the two ends. The CDR3 is 12 amino acids. PCR used 60 Vbeta primers and 13 Jbeta primers. Only in-frame clones appear in the TCRdb table, and some are missing; sequencing was by immunoSEQ multiplex PCR. The data show 95,000 to 110,000 clones, with roughly 72% seen just once and 7.8% held by the top ten. On this clone: What it recognizes is unknown.

The V gene is TRBV11-3, the J gene TRBJ2-1; D not certain. The sample was PBMCs. The clonotype comes from a man under 40 in good health and CMV-seronegative. DNA for the CDR3: TGTGCCAGCAGCTCAGGATACAATGAGCAGTTCTTC. This translates into CASSSGYNEQFF.